This T cell receptor (beta chain) was retrieved from a study of cytomegalovirus exposure and HLA in healthy donors. For the study at large: There were 117 million unique TCR beta sequences, drawn from approximately 180 million T cells, in an earlier analysis. Study-level points and caveats: Near-uniform donor sequencing depth was presumed by presence/absence analyses. Most TCRs appeared rarely, but some public TCRs recurred in many donors. In vitro confirmation showed a few CMV-associated chains to be CMV antigen specific.

Comment on this clone: Its specificity is unknown.

Germline CDR1 and CDR2: SEHNR and FQNEAQ (reference sequence). This CDR3 region has 18 residues. V lost 5 bases, J lost 0 bases, and 12 bases stayed unmatched. The primer mix had 60 Vbeta and 13 Jbeta primers. Sequenced by immunoSEQ multiplex PCR; TCRdb stores in-frame clones only, minus some. This table has some 130,000 clones, 66% appearing once. The source material was PBMCs. V and J are TRBV7-9 and TRBJ1-3, with TRBD1 identical over 8 bases. This clonotype was obtained from a human donor in good health. The CDR3 spells CASSQPGQATLSGNTIYF. Here the CDR3 DNA reads TGTGCCAGCAGCCAGCCGGGACAGGCCACTCTCTCTGGAAACACCATATATTTT.